This entry describes one TCR beta chain. Its antigen is unidentified. The data belong to a study of CD8+ T cells in alopecia areata. Treatment reported: oral pan-JAK inhibitor, 5-10 mg twice daily. It was cDNA, reverse transcribed from extracted RNA, that served as the sequencing template. Libraries were prepared by immunoSEQ multiplex PCR; TCRdb keeps only in-frame clonotypes and omits some of them. The profile shows nearly 200,000 clones, 55% to 70% of them singletons. The CDR3 covers 16 residues. V was clipped by 6 bases and J by 5 bases; unmatched bases: 13. Germline lookup yields CDR1 MNHEY and CDR2 SMNVEV (reference sequence). Overall study results and limits: Tofacitinib significantly lowered scalp clonality and expanded CD8+ clones among the top 100.

This sequence was found in a human donor with alopecia areata. The chain employs TRBV27 and TRBJ2-5, with TRBD1 matching over 9 bases. The sequences come from CD4+ T cells sorted from blood, collected at week 24, from a patient treated with tofacitinib. The CDR3 is CASSTREGQGSETQYF. CDR3 coding DNA: TGTGCCAGCAGCACAAGGGAGGGACAGGGATCTGAGACCCAGTACTTC.